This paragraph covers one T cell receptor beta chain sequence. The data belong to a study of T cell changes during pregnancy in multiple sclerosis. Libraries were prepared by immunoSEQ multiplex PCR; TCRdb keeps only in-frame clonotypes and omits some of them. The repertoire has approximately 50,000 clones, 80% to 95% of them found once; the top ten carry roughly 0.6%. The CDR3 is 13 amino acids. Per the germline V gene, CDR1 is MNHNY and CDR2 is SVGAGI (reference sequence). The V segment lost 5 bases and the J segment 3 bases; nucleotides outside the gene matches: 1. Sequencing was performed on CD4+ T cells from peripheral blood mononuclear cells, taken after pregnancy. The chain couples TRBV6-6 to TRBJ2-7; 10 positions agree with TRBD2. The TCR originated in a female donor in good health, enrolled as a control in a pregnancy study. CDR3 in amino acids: CASSRTSGYEQYF. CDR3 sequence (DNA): TGTGCCAGCAGTCGGACTAGCGGCTACGAGCAGTACTTC.